This T cell receptor (beta chain) was retrieved from a study of blood T cell repertoires in COVID-19. The repertoire was sequenced with immunoSEQ multiplex PCR; TCRdb's copy has only in-frame clones and lacks some. The repertoire consists of fewer than 250,000 clones, with about 88% occurring once and the leading ten covering over 1.5%. Trimming at V came to 7 bases and at J to 0 bases, leaving 7 bases not matched to a gene. Germline-derived CDR1 and CDR2 are KGHDR and SFDVKD. The CDR3 spans 15 residues. The receptor was isolated from a man between 65 and 80 years old with acute or convalescent COVID-19. Sequencing input: peripheral blood. The chain combines TRBV24-1 with TRBJ2-7; 8 bases match TRBD2. The CDR3 DNA sequence: TGTGCCACCAGGAGCCCCGGGACTAGCTCCTACGAGCAGTACTTC. Protein: CATRSPGTSSYEQYF.